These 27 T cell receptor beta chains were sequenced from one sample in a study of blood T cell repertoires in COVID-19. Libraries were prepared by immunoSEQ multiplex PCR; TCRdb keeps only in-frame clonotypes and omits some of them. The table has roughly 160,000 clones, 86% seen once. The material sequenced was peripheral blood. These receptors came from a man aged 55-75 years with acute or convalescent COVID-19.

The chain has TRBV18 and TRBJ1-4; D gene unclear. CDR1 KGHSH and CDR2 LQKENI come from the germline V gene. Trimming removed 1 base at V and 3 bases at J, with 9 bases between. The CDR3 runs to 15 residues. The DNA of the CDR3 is TGTGCCAGCTCACCACTTGGGCAGCCTAATGAAAAACTGTTTTTT. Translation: CASSPLGQPNEKLFF.

DNA for the CDR3: TGCGCCAGCAGCCCGGGACTAGCGGTCCAAGAGACCCAGTACTTC. Its protein product is CASSPGLAVQETQYF. This chain uses TRBV5-1 with TRBJ2-5, with 11 bases lining up with TRBD2. The trim removed 4 bases at V and 1 base at J, leaving 3 bases unmatched. The CDR3 is 15 amino acids. CDR1 and CDR2 from the germline V gene are SGHRS and YFSETQ.

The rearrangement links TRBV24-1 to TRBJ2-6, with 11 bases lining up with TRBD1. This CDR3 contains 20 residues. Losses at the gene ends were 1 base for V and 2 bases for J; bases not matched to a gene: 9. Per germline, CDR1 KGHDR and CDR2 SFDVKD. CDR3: CATSDFAGTGGRTGANVLTF. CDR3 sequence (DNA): TGTGCCACCAGTGATTTCGCTGGGACAGGGGGGAGGACTGGGGCCAACGTCCTGACTTTC.

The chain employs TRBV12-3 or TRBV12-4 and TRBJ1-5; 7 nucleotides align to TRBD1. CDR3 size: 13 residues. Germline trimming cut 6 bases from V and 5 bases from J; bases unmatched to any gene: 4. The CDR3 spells CASRRDSDQPQHF. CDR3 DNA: TGTGCCAGCAGAAGGGACAGTGATCAGCCCCAGCATTTT.

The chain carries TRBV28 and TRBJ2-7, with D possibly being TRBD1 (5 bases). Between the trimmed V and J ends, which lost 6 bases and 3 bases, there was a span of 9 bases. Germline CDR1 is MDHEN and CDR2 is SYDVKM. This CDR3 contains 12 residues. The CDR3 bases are TGTGCCAGCAGGGACACCTACTACGAGCAGTACTTC. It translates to CASRDTYYEQYF.

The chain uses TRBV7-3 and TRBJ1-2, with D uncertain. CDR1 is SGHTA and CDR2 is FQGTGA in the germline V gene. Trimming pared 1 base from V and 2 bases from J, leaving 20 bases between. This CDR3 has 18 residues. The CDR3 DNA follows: TGTGCCAGCAGCTTAATTCCGACGGCAGGAGGGATCAACTATGGCTACACCTTC. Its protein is CASSLIPTAGGINYGYTF.

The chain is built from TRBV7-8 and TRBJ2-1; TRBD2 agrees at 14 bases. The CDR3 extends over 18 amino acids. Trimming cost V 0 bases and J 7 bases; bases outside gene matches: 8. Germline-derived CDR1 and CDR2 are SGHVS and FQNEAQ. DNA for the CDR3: TGTGCCAGCAGCTTAGCCTCCGGGACTAGCGGGAGAGGGAATGAGCAGTTCTTC. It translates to CASSLASGTSGRGNEQFF.

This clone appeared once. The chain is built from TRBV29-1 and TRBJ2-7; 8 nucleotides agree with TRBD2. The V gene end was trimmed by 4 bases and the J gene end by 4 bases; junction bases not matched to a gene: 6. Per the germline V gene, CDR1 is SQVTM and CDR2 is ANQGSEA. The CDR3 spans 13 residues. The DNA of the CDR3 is TGCAGCGTTGGTAGGACGGGAGGGTACGAGCAGTACTTC. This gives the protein CSVGRTGGYEQYF.

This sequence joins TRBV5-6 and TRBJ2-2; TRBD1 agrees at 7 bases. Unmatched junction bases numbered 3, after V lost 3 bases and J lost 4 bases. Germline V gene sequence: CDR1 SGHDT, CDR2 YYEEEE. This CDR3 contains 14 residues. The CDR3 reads CASSWDRSTGELFF. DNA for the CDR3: TGTGCCAGCAGCTGGGACAGAAGCACCGGGGAGCTGTTTTTT.

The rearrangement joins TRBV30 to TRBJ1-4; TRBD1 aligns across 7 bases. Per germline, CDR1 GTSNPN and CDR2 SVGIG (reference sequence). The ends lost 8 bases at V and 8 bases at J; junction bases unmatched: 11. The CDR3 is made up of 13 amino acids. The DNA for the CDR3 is TGTGCCGGAAAGACAGGGCTTGAGGAAAAACTGTTTTTT. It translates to CAGKTGLEEKLFF.

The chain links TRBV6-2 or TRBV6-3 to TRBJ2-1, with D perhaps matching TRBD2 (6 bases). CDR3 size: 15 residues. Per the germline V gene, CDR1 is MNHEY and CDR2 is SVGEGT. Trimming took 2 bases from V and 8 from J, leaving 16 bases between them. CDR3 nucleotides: TGTGCCAGCAGTTACGGGGCCTCTAGCGTCGATGAGCAGTTCTTC. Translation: CASSYGASSVDEQFF.

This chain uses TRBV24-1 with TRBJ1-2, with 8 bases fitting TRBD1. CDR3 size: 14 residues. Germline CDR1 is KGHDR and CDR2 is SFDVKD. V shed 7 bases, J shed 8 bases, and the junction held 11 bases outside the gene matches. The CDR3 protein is CATRETGDPQGYTF. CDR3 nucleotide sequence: TGTGCCACCAGAGAGACAGGGGACCCCCAGGGCTACACCTTC.

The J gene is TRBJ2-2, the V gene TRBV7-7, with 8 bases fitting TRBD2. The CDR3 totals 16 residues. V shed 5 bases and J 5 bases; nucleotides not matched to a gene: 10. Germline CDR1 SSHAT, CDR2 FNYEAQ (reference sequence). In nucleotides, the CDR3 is TGTGCCAGCAGCCTGAGGGGACTAGGAGGAACCGGGGAGCTGTTTTTT. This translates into CASSLRGLGGTGELFF.

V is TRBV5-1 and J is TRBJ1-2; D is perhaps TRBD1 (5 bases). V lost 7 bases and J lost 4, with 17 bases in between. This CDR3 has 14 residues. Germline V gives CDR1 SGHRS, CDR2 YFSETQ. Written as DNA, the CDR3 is TGCGCCAGCCGGACAAGGCCATCGGGCTATGGCTACACCTTC. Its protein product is CASRTRPSGYGYTF. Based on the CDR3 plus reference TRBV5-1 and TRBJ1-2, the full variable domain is KAGVTQTPRYLIKTRGQQVTLSCSPISGHRSVSWYQQTPGQGLQFLFEYFSETQRNKGNFPGRFSGRQFSNSRSEMNVSTLELGDSALYLCASRTRPSGYGYTFGSGTRLTVV.

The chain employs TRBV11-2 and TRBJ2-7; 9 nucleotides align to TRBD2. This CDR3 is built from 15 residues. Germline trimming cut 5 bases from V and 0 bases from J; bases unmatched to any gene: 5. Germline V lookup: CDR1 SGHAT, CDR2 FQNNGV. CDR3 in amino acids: CASSASSGTSYEQYF. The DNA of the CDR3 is TGTGCCAGCAGCGCCTCTAGCGGGACCTCCTACGAGCAGTACTTC.

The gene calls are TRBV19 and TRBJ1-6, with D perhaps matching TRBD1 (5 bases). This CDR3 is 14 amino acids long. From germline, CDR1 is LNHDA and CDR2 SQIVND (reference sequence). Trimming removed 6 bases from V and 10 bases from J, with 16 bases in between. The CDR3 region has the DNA TGTGCCAGTAGCGCAGGGTTCAGTGGGTCACCCCTCCACTTT. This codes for CASSAGFSGSPLHF. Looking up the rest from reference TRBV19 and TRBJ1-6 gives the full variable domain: DGGITQSPKYLFRKEGQNVTLSCEQNLNHDAMYWYRQDPGQGLRLIYYSQIVNDFQKGDIAEGYSVSREKKESFPLTVTSAQKNPTAFYLCASSAGFSGSPLHFGNGTRLTVT.

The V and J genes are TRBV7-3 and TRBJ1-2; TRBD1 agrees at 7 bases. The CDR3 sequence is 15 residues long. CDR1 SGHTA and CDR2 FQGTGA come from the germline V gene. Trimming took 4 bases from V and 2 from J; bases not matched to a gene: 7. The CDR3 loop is CASSYDGQVNYGYTF. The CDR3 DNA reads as TGTGCCAGCAGCTACGACGGACAGGTCAACTATGGCTACACCTTC.

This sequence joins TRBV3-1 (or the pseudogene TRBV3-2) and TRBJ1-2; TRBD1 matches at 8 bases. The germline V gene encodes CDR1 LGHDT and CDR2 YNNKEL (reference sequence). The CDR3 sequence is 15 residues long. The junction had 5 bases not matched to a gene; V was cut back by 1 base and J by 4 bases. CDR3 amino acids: CASSQVGQGVYGYTF. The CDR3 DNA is TGTGCCAGCAGCCAAGTCGGACAGGGTGTCTATGGCTACACCTTC.

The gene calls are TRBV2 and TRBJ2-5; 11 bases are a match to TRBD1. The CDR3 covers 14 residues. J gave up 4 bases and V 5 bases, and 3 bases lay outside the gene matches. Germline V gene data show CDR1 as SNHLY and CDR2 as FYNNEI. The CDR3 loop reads CASSRTGGRETQYF. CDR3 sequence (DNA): TGTGCCAGCAGTCGGACAGGGGGCAGAGAGACCCAGTACTTC.

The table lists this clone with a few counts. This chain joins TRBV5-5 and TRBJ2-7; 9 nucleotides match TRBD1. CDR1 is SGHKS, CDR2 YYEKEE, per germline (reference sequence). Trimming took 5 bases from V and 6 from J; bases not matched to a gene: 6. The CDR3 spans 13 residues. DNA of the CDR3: TGTGCCAGCAGGGGGGACAGGGTAGGCGAGCAGTACTTC. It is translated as CASRGDRVGEQYF.

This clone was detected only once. The CDR3 DNA reads as TGCGCCAGCAGCTTGTCGGGACAGGGGTATCAGCCCCAGCATTTT. It codes for CASSLSGQGYQPQHF. The rearrangement joins TRBV5-1 to TRBJ1-5; TRBD1 matches 10 bases. The CDR3 has 15 residues. In germline, CDR1 is SGHRS, CDR2 YFSETQ. The V gene end was trimmed by 1 base and the J gene end by 5 bases; junction bases not matched to a gene: 3.

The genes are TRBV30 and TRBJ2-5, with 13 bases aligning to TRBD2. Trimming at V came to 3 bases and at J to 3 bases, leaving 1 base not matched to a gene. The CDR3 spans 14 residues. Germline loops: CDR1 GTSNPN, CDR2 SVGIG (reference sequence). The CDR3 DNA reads TGTGCCTGGAGCGGACTAGCGGGAGAAGAGACCCAGTACTTC. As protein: CAWSGLAGEETQYF. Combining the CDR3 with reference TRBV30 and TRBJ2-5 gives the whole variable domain SQTIHQWPATLVQPVGSPLSLECTVEGTSNPNLYWYRQAAGRGLQLLFYSVGIGQISSEVPQNLSASRPQDRQFILSSKKLLLSDSGFYLCAWSGLAGEETQYFGPGTRLLVL.

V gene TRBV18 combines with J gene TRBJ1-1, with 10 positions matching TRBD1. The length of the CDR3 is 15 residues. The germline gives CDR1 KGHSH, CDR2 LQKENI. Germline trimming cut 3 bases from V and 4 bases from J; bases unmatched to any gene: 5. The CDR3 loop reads CASSPQRTGGTEAFF. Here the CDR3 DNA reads TGTGCCAGCTCACCGCAACGGACAGGGGGCACTGAAGCTTTCTTT.

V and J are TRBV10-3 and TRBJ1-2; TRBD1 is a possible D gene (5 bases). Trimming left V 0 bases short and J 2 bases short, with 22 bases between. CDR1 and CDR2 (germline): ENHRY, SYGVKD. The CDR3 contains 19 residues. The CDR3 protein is CAISESGGGTDLLNYGYTF. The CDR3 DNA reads TGTGCCATCAGTGAGTCGGGTGGCGGGACGGACTTACTCAACTATGGCTACACCTTC.

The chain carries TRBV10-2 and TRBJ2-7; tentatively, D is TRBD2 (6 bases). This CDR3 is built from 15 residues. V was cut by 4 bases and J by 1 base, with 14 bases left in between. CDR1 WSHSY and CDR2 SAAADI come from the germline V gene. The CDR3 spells CASSATGTGSYEQYF. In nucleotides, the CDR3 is TGCGCCAGCAGTGCCACCGGGACTGGATCCTACGAGCAGTACTTC.

CDR3 sequence: CASRGRGRSYNEQFF. Here the CDR3 DNA reads TGTGCCAGTAGGGGCAGGGGCCGATCCTACAATGAGCAGTTCTTC. V is TRBV19 and J is TRBJ2-1; possibly TRBD1 for D (6 bases). The CDR3 runs to 15 residues. Germline-derived CDR1 and CDR2 are LNHDA and SQIVND (reference sequence). The V and J ends lost 6 bases and 1 base respectively, with 13 bases between them.

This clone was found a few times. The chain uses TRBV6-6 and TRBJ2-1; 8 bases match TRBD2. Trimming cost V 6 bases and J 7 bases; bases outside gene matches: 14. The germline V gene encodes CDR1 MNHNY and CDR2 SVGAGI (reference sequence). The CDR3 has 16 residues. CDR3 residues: CASRTPGLEGGNEQFF. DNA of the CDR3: TGTGCCAGCAGAACCCCGGGACTAGAGGGGGGAAATGAGCAGTTCTTC.